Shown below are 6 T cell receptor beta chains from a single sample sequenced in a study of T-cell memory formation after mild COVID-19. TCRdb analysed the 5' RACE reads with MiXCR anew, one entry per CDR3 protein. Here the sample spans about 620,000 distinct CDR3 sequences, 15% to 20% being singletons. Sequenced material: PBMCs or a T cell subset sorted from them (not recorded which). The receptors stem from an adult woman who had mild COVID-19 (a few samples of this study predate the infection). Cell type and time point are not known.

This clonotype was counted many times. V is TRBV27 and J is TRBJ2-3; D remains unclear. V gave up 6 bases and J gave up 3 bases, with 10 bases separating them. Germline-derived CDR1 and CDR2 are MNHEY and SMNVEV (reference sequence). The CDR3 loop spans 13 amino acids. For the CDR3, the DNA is TGTGCCAGCAGCTTACCCGGGACAGATACGCAGTATTTT. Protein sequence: CASSLPGTDTQYF.

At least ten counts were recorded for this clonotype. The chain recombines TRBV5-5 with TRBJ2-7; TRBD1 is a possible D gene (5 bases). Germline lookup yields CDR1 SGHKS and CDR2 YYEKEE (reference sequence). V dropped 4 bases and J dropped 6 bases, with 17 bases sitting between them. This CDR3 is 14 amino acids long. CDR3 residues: CASSPTGMGFEQYF. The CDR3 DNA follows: TGTGCCAGCAGCCCAACAGGAATGGGGTTCGAGCAGTACTTC. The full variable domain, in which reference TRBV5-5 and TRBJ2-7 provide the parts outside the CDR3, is DAGVTQSPTHLIKTRGQQVTLRCSPISGHKSVSWYQQVLGQGPQFIFQYYEKEERGRGNFPDRFSARQFPNYSSELNVNALLLGDSALYLCASSPTGMGFEQYFGPGTRLTVT.

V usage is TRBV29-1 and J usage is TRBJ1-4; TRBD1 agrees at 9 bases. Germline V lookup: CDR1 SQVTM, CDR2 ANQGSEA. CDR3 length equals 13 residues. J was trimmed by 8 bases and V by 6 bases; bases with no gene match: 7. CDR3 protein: CSVTGGTGEKLFF. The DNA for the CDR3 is TGCAGCGTCACCGGCGGGACAGGGGAAAAACTGTTTTTT.

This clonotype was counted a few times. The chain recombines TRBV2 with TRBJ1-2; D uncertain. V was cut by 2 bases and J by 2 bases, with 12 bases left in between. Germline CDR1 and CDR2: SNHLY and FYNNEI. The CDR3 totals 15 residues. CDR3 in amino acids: CASSESDRRNYGYTF. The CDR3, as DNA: TGTGCCAGCAGTGAATCGGACCGACGAAACTATGGCTACACCTTC.

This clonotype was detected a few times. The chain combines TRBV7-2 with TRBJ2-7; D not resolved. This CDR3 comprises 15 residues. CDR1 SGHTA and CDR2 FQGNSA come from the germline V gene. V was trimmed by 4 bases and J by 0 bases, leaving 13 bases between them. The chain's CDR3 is CASSSLWYDSYEQYF. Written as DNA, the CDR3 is TGTGCCAGCAGCTCGCTTTGGTATGACTCCTACGAGCAGTACTTC. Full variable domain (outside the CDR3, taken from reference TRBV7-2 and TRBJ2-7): GAGVSQSPSNKVTEKGKDVELRCDPISGHTALYWYRQSLGQGLEFLIYFQGNSAPDKSGLPSDRFSAERTGGSVSTLTIQRTQQEDSAVYLCASSSLWYDSYEQYFGPGTRLTVT.

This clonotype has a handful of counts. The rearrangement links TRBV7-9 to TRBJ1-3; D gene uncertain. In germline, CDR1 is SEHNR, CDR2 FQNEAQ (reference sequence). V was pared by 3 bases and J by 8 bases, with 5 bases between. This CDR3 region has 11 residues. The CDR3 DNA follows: TGTGCCAGCAGCTTCTCCGACACCATATATTTT. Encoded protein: CASSFSDTIYF.